These 26 T cell receptor beta chains came from one sample sequenced in a study of OX40 agonist ivuxolimab in advanced cancers. Generated by immunoSEQ multiplex PCR, the TCRdb table keeps only in-frame clones and is missing some. This repertoire shows 100,000 or so clones, 92% found once; its top ten account for about 3%. The source material was CD4+ or CD8+ T cells sorted from blood, sampled in a trial of the OX40 agonist ivuxolimab. These receptors all come from an adult with an advanced solid tumor such as melanoma, head and neck, liver or kidney cancer.

The chain combines TRBV2 with TRBJ2-3; TRBD2 matches at 8 bases. Germline-derived CDR1 and CDR2 are SNHLY and FYNNEI. CDR3 length equals 14 residues. V lost 8 bases to trimming and J lost 2 bases; unmatched junction nucleotides: 6. This CDR3 reads CASEWTSSTDTQYF. Here the CDR3 DNA reads TGTGCCAGCGAATGGACTAGCTCCACAGATACGCAGTATTTT.

The CDR3 sequence is CASSYTTGGWGYTF. The CDR3 bases are TGTGCCAGCAGTTACACCACAGGGGGCTGGGGCTACACCTTC. V gene TRBV6-5 combines with J gene TRBJ1-2, with 9 bases matching TRBD1. CDR3 length: 14 residues. The trim removed 2 bases at V and 8 bases at J, leaving 6 bases unmatched. CDR1 and CDR2 (germline): MNHEY, SVGAGI.

The chain couples TRBV11-2 to TRBJ2-5; D not resolved. The J call is in doubt because the DNA end fits TRBJ2-7 better. This CDR3 has 11 amino acids. The V gene's germline CDR1 is SGHAT and CDR2 FQNNGV. The CDR3 loop is CASSLTYEQYF. CDR3 nucleotide sequence: TGTGCCAGCAGTTTAACCTACGAGCAGTACTTC.

This clone was counted only a few times. The chain has TRBV9 and TRBJ2-7; D gene ambiguous. Trimming removed 1 base at V and 7 bases at J, with 15 bases between. The germline V gene encodes CDR1 SGDLS and CDR2 YYNGEE. This CDR3 has 14 residues. CDR3: CASSVIDNPREQYF. The DNA for the CDR3 is TGTGCCAGCAGCGTAATCGACAACCCTAGAGAGCAGTACTTC.

Concerning this clone itself: Sequence at one end of the junction differs from germline and may be a read error. The J gene is TRBJ1-6, the V gene TRBV7-7; 8 bases align to TRBD1. In germline, CDR1 is SSHAT, CDR2 FNYEAQ (reference sequence). The length of the CDR3 is 13 residues. The CDR3 sequence: CASSLQGGSPLHF. CDR3 nucleotide sequence: TGTGCTAGCAGCTTACAGGGGGGTTCACCCCTCCACTTT.

This clone was seen just once. The CDR3 DNA sequence: TGCAGCGTGATAGGAGTAGCGGTAGGGGGTTACAATGAGCAGTTCTTC. Its translation is CSVIGVAVGGYNEQFF. J is TRBJ2-1 and V is TRBV29-1, with D perhaps matching TRBD1 or TRBD2 (6 bases each). This CDR3 spans 16 amino acids. V was clipped by 6 bases and J by 4 bases, with 22 bases between them. Germline CDR1 and CDR2: SQVTM and ANQGSEA.

The chain employs TRBV27 and TRBJ2-1; no clear D gene. From germline, CDR1 is MNHEY and CDR2 SMNVEV (reference sequence). The CDR3 is 13 amino acids. Deletions cut 8 bases from V and 4 bases from J, with 12 bases between. CDR3 DNA sequence: TGTGCCAGCGGCATTTTCCAGTACAATGAGCAGTTCTTC. Protein: CASGIFQYNEQFF.

V is TRBV27 and J is TRBJ2-3; 7 nucleotides align to TRBD2. The trim removed 5 bases at V and 0 bases at J, leaving 5 bases unmatched. CDR1 and CDR2 from the germline V gene are MNHEY and SMNVEV (reference sequence). The CDR3 has 15 residues. In nucleotides, the CDR3 is TGTGCCAGCAGTACCGGGACTATCAGCACAGATACGCAGTATTTT. The encoded protein is CASSTGTISTDTQYF.

This chain links TRBV4-3 with TRBJ2-7; TRBD1 is a possible D gene (5 bases). The V gene's germline CDR1 is LGHNA and CDR2 YSLEER. V was cut by 0 bases and J by 4 bases, with 10 bases left in between. CDR3 size: 14 residues. The CDR3 is CASSQEPAGYEQYF. CDR3 in DNA: TGCGCCAGCAGCCAAGAGCCGGCAGGGTACGAGCAGTACTTC.

The rearrangement uses TRBV30 and TRBJ2-5, with a tentative D call TRBD1 (6 bases). The CDR3 is 12 residues long. The V end was cut by 5 bases, the J end by 5 bases, with 12 bases between. The germline V gene has CDR1 GTSNPN and CDR2 SVGIG (reference sequence). CDR3 nucleotides: TGTGCCTGGGAGGGGGAGCGGGAGACCCAGTACTTC. Translating it yields CAWEGERETQYF.

This sequence joins TRBV2 and TRBJ1-2; TRBD1 aligns across 9 bases. This CDR3 contains 14 residues. V shed 6 bases, J shed 0 bases, and the junction held 2 bases outside the gene matches. Looked up from germline, CDR1 is SNHLY and CDR2 is FYNNEI. CDR3 residues: CASRGQGANYGYTF. The CDR3 DNA is TGTGCCAGCAGGGGACAGGGAGCTAACTATGGCTACACCTTC.

Details on this clone: The sample carries other DNA sequences with the same CDR3. This chain connects TRBV9 to TRBJ2-3; D is ambiguous. The CDR3 is 13 amino acids. V was trimmed by 0 bases and J by 5 bases, leaving 7 bases between them. Per germline, CDR1 SGDLS and CDR2 YYNGEE. The CDR3 region is CASSVVSGDTQYF. CDR3 coding DNA: TGTGCCAGCAGCGTAGTGTCGGGAGATACGCAGTATTTT.

The chain combines TRBV27 with TRBJ1-2; the D gene is possibly TRBD1 (5 bases). Between the trimmed V and J ends, which lost 7 bases and 6 bases, there was a span of 21 bases. The CDR3 consists of 15 residues. Germline V CDR1 and CDR2: MNHEY, SMNVEV (reference sequence). CDR3 amino acids: CASTTSGGSADGYTF. For the CDR3, the DNA is TGTGCCAGCACTACCTCGGGGGGGTCCGCTGATGGCTACACCTTC.

This chain uses TRBV25-1 with TRBJ2-7; D might be TRBD1 (6 bases). This CDR3 has 16 amino acids. The V end was cut by 1 base, the J end by 0 bases, with 13 bases between. Looked up from germline, CDR1 is MGHDK and CDR2 is SYGVNS. Here the CDR3 DNA reads TGTGCCAGCAGTGAATCTTCGGGACACCTCTCCTACGAGCAGTACTTC. The encoded protein is CASSESSGHLSYEQYF.

The CDR3 nucleotides are TGCGCCAGCAGCGGCATTTTTAGCGGGTCGAACACCGGGGAGCTGTTTTTT. Translated, it gives CASSGIFSGSNTGELFF. The V gene is TRBV4-1, the J gene TRBJ2-2; 7 bases line up with TRBD2. The CDR3 runs to 17 residues. Germline CDR1 is MGHRA and CDR2 is YSYEKL. V trimming: 5 bases; J trimming: 0 bases; junction bases outside the gene matches: 9.

The sample holds one count of this clone. V gene TRBV6-1 combines with J gene TRBJ2-7; tentative D call: TRBD2 (5 bases). V gave up 6 bases and J gave up 5 bases, with 8 bases separating them. From germline, CDR1 is MNHNS and CDR2 SASEGT. This CDR3 comprises 11 residues. The CDR3 DNA reads as TGTGCCAGCAGCGAGGGAAACGAGCAGTACTTC. It translates to CASSEGNEQYF.

The chain couples TRBV28 to TRBJ2-1; possibly TRBD1 or TRBD2 for D (6 bases each). The CDR3 runs to 17 residues. The V end lost 6 bases, the J end lost 4 bases, and 22 bases lay between the germline ends. From germline, CDR1 is MDHEN and CDR2 SYDVKM. The CDR3 reads CASSRPLGGSVYNEQFF. As DNA, the CDR3 is TGTGCCAGCAGCCGCCCTCTGGGGGGCTCAGTTTACAATGAGCAGTTCTTC.

The V call is TRBV2, the J call TRBJ1-2, with TRBD1 matching over 8 bases. Trimming cost V 11 bases and J 3 bases; bases outside gene matches: 8. The length of the CDR3 is 13 residues. Looked up from germline, CDR1 is SNHLY and CDR2 is FYNNEI. As DNA, the CDR3 is TGTGCCTTTATACCGGGACAGGACTATGGCTACACCTTC. It is translated as CAFIPGQDYGYTF.

As for this clone: Germline is not matched at one junction end, which may reflect a read error. The genes are TRBV2 and TRBJ2-1, with D unclear. CDR3 size: 13 residues. Germline lookup yields CDR1 SNHLY and CDR2 FYNNEI. CDR3 sequence (DNA): TGTGCCAGCAGTGACAGGTCCTTCAATGAGCAGTTCTTC. This translates into CASSDRSFNEQFF.

J is TRBJ2-2 and V is TRBV4-1; 7 bases map to TRBD1. The CDR3 length is 17 residues. The germline gives CDR1 MGHRA, CDR2 YSYEKL. J gave up 4 bases and V 0 bases, and 8 bases lay outside the gene matches. The DNA of the CDR3 is TGCGCCAGCAGCCAAGAAGGGGGCAGGTCCTTCACCGGGGAGCTGTTTTTT. The encoded protein is CASSQEGGRSFTGELFF.

This clone appeared a single time. The V and J genes are TRBV4-2 and TRBJ2-1; TRBD2 agrees at 11 bases. This CDR3 contains 15 residues. CDR1 and CDR2 (germline): LGHNA, YNFKEQ. V lost 4 bases and J lost 5; bases outside the gene matches: 4. The CDR3 nucleotides are TGTGCCAGCAGCCCAGGGACTAGCGGCAACAATGAGCAGTTCTTC. It is translated as CASSPGTSGNNEQFF.

This clone was observed a handful of times. The chain joins TRBV6-5 to TRBJ1-2; TRBD1 is a possible D gene (6 bases). V lost 4 bases and J 8 bases, leaving 17 bases between the germline ends. The CDR3 is made up of 14 amino acids. Looked up from germline, CDR1 is MNHEY and CDR2 is SVGAGI. The CDR3 DNA is TGTGCCAGCAGTTCCCCCACAGGGCGGTCCGGCTACACCTTC. It yields the protein CASSSPTGRSGYTF.

The rearrangement links TRBV27 to TRBJ1-2; 10 nucleotides line up with TRBD1. This CDR3 contains 18 residues. J was trimmed by 0 bases and V by 1 base; bases with no gene match: 8. CDR1 and CDR2 (germline): MNHEY, SMNVEV (reference sequence). In DNA form, the CDR3 reads TGTGCCAGCAGTTTATTTAGGACAGGGGGGAAAGCTAACTATGGCTACACCTTC. Translating gives CASSLFRTGGKANYGYTF.

As for this clone: Compared with germline, one end of the junction differs, possibly owing to a read error. V is TRBV27 and J is TRBJ2-1, with 7 bases identical to TRBD1. The CDR3 runs 13 residues. Germline V gene data show CDR1 as MNHEY and CDR2 as SMNVEV (reference sequence). CDR3 bases: TGTGCCAGTAGTTTTACAGGGGACAATGAGCAGTTCTTC. It encodes CASSFTGDNEQFF.

J is TRBJ2-7 and V is TRBV21-1; the D call in the table, TRBD2, was not verified against the DNA. TRBV21-1 is noted as a pseudogene. The CDR3 is 14 amino acids. For the CDR3, the DNA is TGTGCCAGCAGCCAGCGGGGGGATTCCTACGAGCAGTACTTC. It codes for CASSQRGDSYEQYF.

This clone was counted once. V is TRBV28 and J is TRBJ2-7; D perhaps matches TRBD2 (5 bases). V was trimmed by 6 bases and J by 2 bases, leaving 14 bases between them. From germline, CDR1 is MDHEN and CDR2 SYDVKM. This CDR3 is built from 14 residues. CDR3 sequence reads: CASRGDDNPYEQYF. The CDR3 DNA follows: TGTGCCAGCAGGGGAGATGATAACCCCTACGAGCAGTACTTC.